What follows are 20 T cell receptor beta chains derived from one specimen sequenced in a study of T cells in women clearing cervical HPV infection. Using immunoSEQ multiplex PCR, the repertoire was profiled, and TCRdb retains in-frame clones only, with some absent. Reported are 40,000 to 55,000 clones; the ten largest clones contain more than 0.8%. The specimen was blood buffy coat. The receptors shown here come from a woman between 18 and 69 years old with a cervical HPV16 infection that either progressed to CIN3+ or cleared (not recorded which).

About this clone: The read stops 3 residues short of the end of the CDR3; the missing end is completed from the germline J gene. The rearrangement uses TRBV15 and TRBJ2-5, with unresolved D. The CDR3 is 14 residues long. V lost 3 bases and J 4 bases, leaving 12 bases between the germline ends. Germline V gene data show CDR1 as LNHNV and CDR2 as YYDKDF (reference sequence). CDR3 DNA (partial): TGTGCCACCAGCAGGGCGGCCGTTGGAGAGACC. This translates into CATSRAAVGET. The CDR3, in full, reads CATSRAAVGETQYF.

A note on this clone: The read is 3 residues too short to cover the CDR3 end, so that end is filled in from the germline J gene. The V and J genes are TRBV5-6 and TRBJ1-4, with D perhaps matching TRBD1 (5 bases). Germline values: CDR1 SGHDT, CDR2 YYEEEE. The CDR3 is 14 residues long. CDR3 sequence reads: CASTLVGGNSPLFF. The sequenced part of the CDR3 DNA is TGTGCCAGCACCCTTGTGGGGGGTAATTCACCA.

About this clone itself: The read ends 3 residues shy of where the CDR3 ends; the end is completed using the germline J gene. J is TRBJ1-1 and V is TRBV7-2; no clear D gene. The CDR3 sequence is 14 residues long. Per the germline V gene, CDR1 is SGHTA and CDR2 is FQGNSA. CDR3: CASSLEGFGDGAFF. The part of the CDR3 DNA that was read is TGTGCCAGCAGCTTAGAAGGATTCGGGGATGGA.

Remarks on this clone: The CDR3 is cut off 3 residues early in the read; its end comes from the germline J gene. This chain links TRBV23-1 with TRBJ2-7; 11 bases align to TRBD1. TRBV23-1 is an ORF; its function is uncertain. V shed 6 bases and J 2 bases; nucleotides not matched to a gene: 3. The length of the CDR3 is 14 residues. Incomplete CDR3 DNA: TGCGCCAGCAGGGAGGACAGGGGGCCCTACGAG. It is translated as CASREDRGPYE. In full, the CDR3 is CASREDRGPYEQYF.

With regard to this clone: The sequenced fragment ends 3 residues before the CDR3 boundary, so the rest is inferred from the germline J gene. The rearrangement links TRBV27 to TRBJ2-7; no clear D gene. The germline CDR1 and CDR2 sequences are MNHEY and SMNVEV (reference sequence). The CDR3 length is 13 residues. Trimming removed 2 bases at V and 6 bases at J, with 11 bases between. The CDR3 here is CASSLGTPSEQYF. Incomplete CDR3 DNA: TGTGCCAGCAGTTTAGGCACGCCGTCCGAG.

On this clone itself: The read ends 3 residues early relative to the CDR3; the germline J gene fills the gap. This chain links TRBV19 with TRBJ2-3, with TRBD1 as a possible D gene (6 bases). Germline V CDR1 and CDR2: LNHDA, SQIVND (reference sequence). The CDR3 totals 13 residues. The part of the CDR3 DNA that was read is TGTGCCACCAAACAGGGAGTTGAGGAGACG. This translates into CATKQGVEET. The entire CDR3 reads CATKQGVEETQYF. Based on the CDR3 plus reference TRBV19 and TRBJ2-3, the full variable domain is DGGITQSPKYLFRKEGQNVTLSCEQNLNHDAMYWYRQDPGQGLRLIYYSQIVNDFQKGDIAEGYSVSREKKESFPLTVTSAQKNPTAFYLCATKQGVEETQYFGPGTRLTVL.

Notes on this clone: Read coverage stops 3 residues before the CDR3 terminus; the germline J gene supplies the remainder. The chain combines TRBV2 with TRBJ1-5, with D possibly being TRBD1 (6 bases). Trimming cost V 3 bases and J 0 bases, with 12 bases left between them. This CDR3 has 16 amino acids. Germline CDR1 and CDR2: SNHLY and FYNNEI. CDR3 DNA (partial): TGTGCCAGCAGTGAGAGGGGGACGGTTAGCAATCAGCCC. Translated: CASSERGTVSNQP. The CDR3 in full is CASSERGTVSNQPQHF.

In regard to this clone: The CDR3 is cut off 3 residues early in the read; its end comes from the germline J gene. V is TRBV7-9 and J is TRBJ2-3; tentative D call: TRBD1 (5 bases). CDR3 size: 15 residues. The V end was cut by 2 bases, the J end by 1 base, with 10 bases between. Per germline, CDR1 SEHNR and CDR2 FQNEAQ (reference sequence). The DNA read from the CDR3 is TGTGCCAGCAGCTTACTATTAGGGGGCACAGATACG. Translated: CASSLLLGGTDT. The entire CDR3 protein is CASSLLLGGTDTQYF.

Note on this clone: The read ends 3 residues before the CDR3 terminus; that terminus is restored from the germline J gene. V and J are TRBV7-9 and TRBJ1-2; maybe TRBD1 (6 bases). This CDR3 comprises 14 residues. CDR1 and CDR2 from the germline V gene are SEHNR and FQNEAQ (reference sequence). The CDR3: CASSTSGGAYDYTF. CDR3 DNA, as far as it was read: TGTGCCAGCAGCACCAGTGGGGGGGCCTACGAC.

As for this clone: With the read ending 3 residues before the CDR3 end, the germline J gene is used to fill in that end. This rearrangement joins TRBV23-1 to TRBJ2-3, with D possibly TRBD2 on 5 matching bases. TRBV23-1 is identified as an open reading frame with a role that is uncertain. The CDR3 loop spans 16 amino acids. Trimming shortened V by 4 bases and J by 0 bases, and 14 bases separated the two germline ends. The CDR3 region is CASSLLRVASTDTQYF. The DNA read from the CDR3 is TGCGCCAGCAGTCTTTTGAGGGTTGCTAGCACAGATACG.

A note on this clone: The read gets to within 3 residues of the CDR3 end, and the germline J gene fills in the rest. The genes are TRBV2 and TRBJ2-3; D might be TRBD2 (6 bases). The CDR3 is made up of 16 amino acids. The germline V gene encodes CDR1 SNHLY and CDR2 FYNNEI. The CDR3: CASSEAGNRGAQPQYF. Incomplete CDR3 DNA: TGTGCCAGCAGTGAGGCGGGGAATCGGGGTGCTCAGCCG.

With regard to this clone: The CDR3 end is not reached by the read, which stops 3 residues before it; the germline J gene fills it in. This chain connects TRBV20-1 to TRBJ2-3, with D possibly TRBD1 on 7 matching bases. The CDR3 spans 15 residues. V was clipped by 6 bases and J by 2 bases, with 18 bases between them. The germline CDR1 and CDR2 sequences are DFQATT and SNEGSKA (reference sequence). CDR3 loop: CSAGYRGGDTDTQYF. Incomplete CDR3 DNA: TGCAGTGCAGGCTACAGGGGAGGCGACACAGATACG.

The sequenced CDR3 bases are TGTGCCAGCAGCGACGGACAGGTCCTGGTTCATGGC. Translating gives CASSDGQVLVHG. In full, the CDR3 is CASSDGQVLVHGYTF. The rearrangement links TRBV5-6 to TRBJ1-2; 7 positions match TRBD1. The read ends 3 residues shy of where the CDR3 ends; the end is completed using the germline J gene. The V segment lost 4 bases and the J segment 6 bases; nucleotides outside the gene matches: 12. Germline V gene sequence: CDR1 SGHDT, CDR2 YYEEEE. There are 15 residues in the CDR3.

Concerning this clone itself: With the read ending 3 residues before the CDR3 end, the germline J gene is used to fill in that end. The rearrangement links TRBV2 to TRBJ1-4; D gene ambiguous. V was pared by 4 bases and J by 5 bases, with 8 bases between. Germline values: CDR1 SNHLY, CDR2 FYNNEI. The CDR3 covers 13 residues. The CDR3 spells CASSGAENEKLFF. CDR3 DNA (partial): TGTGCCAGCAGTGGGGCAGAGAATGAAAAA.

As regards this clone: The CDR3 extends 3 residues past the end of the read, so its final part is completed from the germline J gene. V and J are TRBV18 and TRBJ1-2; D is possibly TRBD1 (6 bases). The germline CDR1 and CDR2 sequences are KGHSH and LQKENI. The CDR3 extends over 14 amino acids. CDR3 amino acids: CASSPTAGEDDYTF. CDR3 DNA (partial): TGTGCCAGCTCACCAACGGCAGGGGAGGACGAC.

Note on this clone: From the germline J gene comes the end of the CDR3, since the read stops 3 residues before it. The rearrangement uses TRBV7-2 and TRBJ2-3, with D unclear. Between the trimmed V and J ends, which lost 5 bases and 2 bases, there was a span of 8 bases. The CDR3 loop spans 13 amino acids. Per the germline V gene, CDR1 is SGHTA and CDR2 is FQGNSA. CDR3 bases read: TGTGCCAGCAGCCTTACTATCACAGATACG. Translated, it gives CASSLTITDT. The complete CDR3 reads CASSLTITDTQYF.

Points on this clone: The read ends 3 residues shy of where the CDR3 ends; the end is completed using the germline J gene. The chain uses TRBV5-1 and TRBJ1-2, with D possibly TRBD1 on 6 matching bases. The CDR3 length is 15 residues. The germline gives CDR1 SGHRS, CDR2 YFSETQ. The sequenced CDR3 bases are TGCGCCAGCAGCTACTACCGGACAGACCCGGTAGGC. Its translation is CASSYYRTDPVG. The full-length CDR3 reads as CASSYYRTDPVGYTF.

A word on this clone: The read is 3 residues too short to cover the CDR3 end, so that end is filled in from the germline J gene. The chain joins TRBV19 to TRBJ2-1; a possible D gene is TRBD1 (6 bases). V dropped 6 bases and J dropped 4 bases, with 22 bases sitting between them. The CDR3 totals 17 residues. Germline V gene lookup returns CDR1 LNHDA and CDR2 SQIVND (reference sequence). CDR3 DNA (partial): TGTGCCAGTAGCCGAGAAACTACAGGGCCTCGATACAATGAG. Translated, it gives CASSRETTGPRYNE. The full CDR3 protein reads CASSRETTGPRYNEQFF.

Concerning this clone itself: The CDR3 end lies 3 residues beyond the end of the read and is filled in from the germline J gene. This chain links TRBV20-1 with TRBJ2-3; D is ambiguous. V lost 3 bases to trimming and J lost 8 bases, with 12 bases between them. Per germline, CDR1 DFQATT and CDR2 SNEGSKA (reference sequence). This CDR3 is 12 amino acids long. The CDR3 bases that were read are TGCAGTGCTAGCGAACGACTCGGTACG. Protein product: CSASERLGT. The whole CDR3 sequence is CSASERLGTQYF.

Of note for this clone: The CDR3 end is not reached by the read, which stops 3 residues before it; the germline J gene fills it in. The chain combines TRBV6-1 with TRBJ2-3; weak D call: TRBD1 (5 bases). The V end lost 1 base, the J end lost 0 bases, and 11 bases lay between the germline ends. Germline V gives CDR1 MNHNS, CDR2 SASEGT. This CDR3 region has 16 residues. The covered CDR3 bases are TGTGCCAGCAGTGAAGGGTCAGGGTATAGCACAGATACG. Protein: CASSEGSGYSTDT. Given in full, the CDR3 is CASSEGSGYSTDTQYF.